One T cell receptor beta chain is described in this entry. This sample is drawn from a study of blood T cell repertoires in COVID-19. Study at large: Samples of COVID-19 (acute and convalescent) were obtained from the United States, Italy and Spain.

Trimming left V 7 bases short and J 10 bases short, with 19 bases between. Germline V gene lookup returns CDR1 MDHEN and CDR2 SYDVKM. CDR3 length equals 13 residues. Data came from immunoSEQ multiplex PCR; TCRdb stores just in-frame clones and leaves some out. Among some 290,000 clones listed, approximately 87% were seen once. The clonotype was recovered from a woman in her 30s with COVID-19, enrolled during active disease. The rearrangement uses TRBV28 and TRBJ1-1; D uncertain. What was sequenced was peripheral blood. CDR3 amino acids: CASTLPGEPTAFF. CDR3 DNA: TGTGCCAGCACTCTCCCCGGGGAGCCTACAGCTTTCTTT.